Sequencing of this T cell receptor beta chain was carried out in a study of cytomegalovirus exposure and HLA in healthy donors. Regarding the study as a whole: Rates of TCR association differed by HLA locus in a later analysis, with DRB1 highest and HLA-C lowest.

This clone was observed once. Antigen unknown. A multiplex PCR was run with 60 Vbeta primers and 13 Jbeta primers. Methods used by the authors: In a later analysis, of 79 million or so unique beta chains, 9 million to 11 million appeared in at least two donors. Libraries were prepared by immunoSEQ multiplex PCR; TCRdb keeps only in-frame clonotypes and omits some of them. D and trimming come from the DNA, and the V and J calls and clone size come from that table. Here the sample spans some 140,000 clones, 70% to 75% being singletons. CDR1 is SGHRS and CDR2 is YFSETQ in the germline V gene. V shed 0 bases and J 1 base; nucleotides not matched to a gene: 3. The CDR3 is 17 amino acids.

This chain links TRBV5-1 with TRBJ2-5; TRBD2 aligns across 13 bases. The receptor's source is a woman in her thirties or forties in good health and CMV-seronegative. Sequenced material: PBMCs. DNA of the CDR3: TGCGCCAGCAGCTTGGCCGGGACTAGCGGGGCCCAAGAGACCCAGTACTTC. Its translation: CASSLAGTSGAQETQYF.